This T cell receptor beta chain came from a study of CD8 T cells in Susac syndrome (dated by TCRdb to 2018 to 2020). Background on the whole study: Whether CD8+ T cell activation and differentiation in Susac syndrome was antigen driven was tested using repertoire sequencing. Beyond this particular receptor, the publication reports: The TCR sequencing and HLA analysis was acknowledged to have included a relatively small number of individuals.

RNA was extracted using the RNeasy kit, and roughly 0.45 to 1 ug of the RNA was reverse transcribed with random hexamers. TCR beta CDR3 regions were amplified with the immunoSEQ multiplex PCR assay covering 54 Vbeta and 13 Jbeta segments. Bias from PCR amplification was corrected by using a synthetic template baseline for primer optimization and for computational correction. Processing in the source paper ran as follows. Reads were assigned to V, D and J genes according to IMGT and analyzed in immunoSEQ Analyzer, with only productive sequences retained. Clonality was computed as one minus Shannon entropy normalized by log2 of the number of productive unique sequences. For each patient and control, public and private clones were evaluated among the 100 most prevalent clones. Clones were defined as Susac-specific if absent from the healthy and MS cohorts, from under 1,200 published viral clones and from other ImmuneACCESS disease sequences. TCRdb reprocessing: public reads trimmed at Q25 with fastp, clones called with MiXCR, in-frame beta chains kept. Each entry merges the rows of one CDR3 protein and shows their most common DNA and genes. The V and J calls shown here were made by TCRdb, not taken from the authors' results. For this sample the table gives about 130,000 distinct CDR3 sequences, of which more than 90% were detected only once. Of the sample, more than 0.095% is held by the ten largest clones.

On this clonotype itself: No antigen is known for it. Within one base of it there is no much larger clone, and no base qualities were kept.

Peripheral blood CD8+ and CD4+ T cells from healthy donors, Susac syndrome patients and multiple sclerosis patients were profiled by high-throughput TCR beta sequencing. Healthy donors were age- and sex-matched controls. Bulk CD8+ and CD4+ T cells were purified magnetically by negative isolation, whereas CD8+ TEMRA cells were enriched by FACS. Blood was collected in EDTA tubes and processed within 24 hours, with PBMCs isolated through density gradient centrifugation. PBMCs destined for TCR sequencing were cryopreserved in liquid nitrogen and later thawed in a 37 °C water bath. The sorted or isolated CD4+, CD8+ and CD8+ TEMRA cells reached a purity of at least 90%. The sequencing input was CD4+ T cells from PBMCs. This TCR was recovered from a human donor in good health.

The CDR3 region has the sequence CASSSTGMSTEAFF. The nucleotide sequence is TGCGCCAGCAGCTCCACAGGGATGAGCACTGAAGCTTTCTTT. The receptor chain draws on TRBV5-1 and TRBJ1-1; TRBD1 is a possible D gene, resting on 6 matching bases. From the cysteine up to the phenylalanine, the CDR3 has a length of 14 residues. Only the CDR3 part of the read is kept: 42 bases, read in frame from the first base. V is pared back by 3 bases and J by 4 bases, with 13 bases lying between the germline termini. As encoded in the germline V gene, CDR1 is SGHRS while CDR2 is YFSETQ.